The clone carrying this T cell receptor (beta chain) was picked up one time. Its specificity is not known. This sample stems from a study of cytomegalovirus exposure and HLA in healthy donors. Study-level results: The authors listed some 150 TCR beta chains as cytomegalovirus-associated. A later analysis found first-cohort TCR clusters tended to co-occur in the 100 to 150 validation repertoires. Most TCR sequences showed up rarely, but some public TCRs showed up in many donors. The classifier reportedly diagnosed cytomegalovirus status with high specificity and sensitivity.

Data came from immunoSEQ multiplex PCR; TCRdb stores just in-frame clones and leaves some out. The sample shows about 64,000 clones, around 89% of them seen only once. V lost 2 bases, J lost 0 bases, and 9 bases stayed unmatched. The germline V gene has CDR1 LGHNA and CDR2 YNFKEQ. The CDR3 totals 17 residues. The gene calls are TRBV4-2 and TRBJ2-7; TRBD1 matches 8 bases. The sequencing sample was made of PBMCs. This receptor was identified in a young woman in good health and CMV-seronegative. This chain's CDR3 is CASSQQIHRGISYEQYF. The CDR3 nucleotides are TGTGCCAGCAGCCAACAAATACACAGGGGGATCTCCTACGAGCAGTACTTC.